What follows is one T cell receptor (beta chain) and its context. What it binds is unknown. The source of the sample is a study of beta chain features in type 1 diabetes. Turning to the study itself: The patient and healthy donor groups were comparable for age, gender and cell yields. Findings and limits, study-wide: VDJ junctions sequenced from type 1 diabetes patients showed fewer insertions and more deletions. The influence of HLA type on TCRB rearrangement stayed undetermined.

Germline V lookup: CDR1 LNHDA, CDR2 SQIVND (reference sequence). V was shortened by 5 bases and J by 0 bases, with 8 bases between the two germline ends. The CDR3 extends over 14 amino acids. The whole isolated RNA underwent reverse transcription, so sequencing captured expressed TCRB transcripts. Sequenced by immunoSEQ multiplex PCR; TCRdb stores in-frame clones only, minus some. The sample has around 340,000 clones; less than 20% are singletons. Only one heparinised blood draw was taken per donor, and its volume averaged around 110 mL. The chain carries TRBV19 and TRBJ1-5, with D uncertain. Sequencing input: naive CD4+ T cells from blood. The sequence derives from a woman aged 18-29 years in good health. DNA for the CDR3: TGTGCCAGTAGTCCCAGGAATAGCAATCAGCCCCAGCATTTT. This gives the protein CASSPRNSNQPQHF.